These T cell receptor beta chains were read from a single sample in a study of blood T cells in healthy people across ages. Via MiXCR, TCRdb re-called the 5' RACE reads, giving one row per CDR3 protein. The sample lists 1,500,000 or so distinct CDR3 sequences; approximately 60% were seen once. The sequenced material came from blood. The receptors come from a man between 18 and 35 years old in good health. CDR3s include the opening cysteine and the closing phenylalanine or tryptophan. Fields, in order: J gene, D gene, clone size, V gene, CDR3 DNA, CDR3 protein. D genes are given only for firm matches. Not every row has a clone size; where given, it reads once, few, many or a size class.

J: TRBJ2-1
D: .
size: few
V: TRBV5-1
DNA: TGCGCCAGCAGCTTGGGGCCGGACGGTGCCAATGAGCAGTTCTTC
CDR3: CASSLGPDGANEQFF

J: TRBJ1-4
D: .
size: .
V: TRBV20-1
DNA: TGCAGTGCTAGATCGACAGTATATGCGGAAAAACTGTTTTTT
CDR3: CSARSTVYAEKLFF

J: TRBJ1-2
D: .
size: few
V: TRBV5-1
DNA: TGCGCCAGCAGCTTGAAGCTGGGACGTAGCTACACCTTC
CDR3: CASSLKLGRSYTF

J: TRBJ2-7
D: .
size: .
V: TRBV7-2
DNA: TGTGCCAGCAGTTTAATGCTGGGTGGGAACGAGCAGTACTTC
CDR3: CASSLMLGGNEQYF

J: TRBJ2-7
D: .
size: .
V: TRBV6-1
DNA: TGTGCCAGCAGCCCCACGGCGGCCGAGCAGTACTTC
CDR3: CASSPTAAEQYF

J: TRBJ2-2
D: .
size: .
V: TRBV20-1
DNA: TGCAGTGCGCCCACCTCCGGGGATCGGTCCACCGGGGAGCTGTTTTTT
CDR3: CSAPTSGDRSTGELFF

J: TRBJ2-5
D: TRBD1
size: .
V: TRBV27
DNA: TGTGCCAGCAAACTAGGGACAGGGTACGAGACCCAGTACTTC
CDR3: CASKLGTGYETQYF

J: TRBJ2-7
D: .
size: .
V: TRBV9
DNA: TGTGCCAGCAATCCAGGCGGGGCAGCCTACGAGCAGTACTTC
CDR3: CASNPGGAAYEQYF

J: TRBJ1-2
D: .
size: .
V: TRBV20-1
DNA: TGCAGTGCCCGACCCCTTAACTATGGCTACACCTTC
CDR3: CSARPLNYGYTF

J: TRBJ2-4
D: TRBD2
size: .
V: TRBV4-1
DNA: TGCGCCAGCAGCCAAGTTGCGGGAGTAGGCATTCAGTACTTC
CDR3: CASSQVAGVGIQYF

J: TRBJ2-1
D: .
size: few
V: TRBV29-1
DNA: TGCAGCAGTGCCTACAATGAGCAGTTCTTC
CDR3: CSSAYNEQFF

J: TRBJ2-3
D: .
size: few
V: TRBV5-1
DNA: TGTGCCAGCAGCTCCCGACAGGGCACAGATACGCAGTATTTT
CDR3: CASSSRQGTDTQYF

J: TRBJ1-3
D: .
size: .
V: TRBV7-8
DNA: TGTGCCAGCAGCTTATTGGGCAGGGGTGGAAACACCATATATTTT
CDR3: CASSLLGRGGNTIYF

J: TRBJ2-1
D: .
size: .
V: TRBV4-3
DNA: TGCGCCAGCAGCCCCCGGACAGCCGGCTACAATGAGCAGTTCTTC
CDR3: CASSPRTAGYNEQFF

J: TRBJ1-2
D: .
size: .
V: TRBV30
DNA: TGTGCCTGGAGTCTAGGGGGTCGGGGCTACACCTTC
CDR3: CAWSLGGRGYTF

J: TRBJ2-7
D: .
size: .
V: TRBV5-1
DNA: TGCGCCAGCAGCTTGCCTGGGCGATCGGCAGGGTACGAGCAGTACTTC
CDR3: CASSLPGRSAGYEQYF

J: TRBJ2-1
D: TRBD2
size: .
V: TRBV11-1
DNA: TGTGCCAGCACCAAAGGGAGGGACGCTGAGCAGTTCTTC
CDR3: CASTKGRDAEQFF

J: TRBJ2-7
D: .
size: .
V: TRBV27
DNA: TGTGCCAGCAGTTTACGCCCCATGAGCTCCTACGAGCAGTACTTC
CDR3: CASSLRPMSSYEQYF

J: TRBJ2-7
D: .
size: few
V: TRBV28
DNA: TGTGCCGGTGCCCCGGGTCTTGGCGACGAGCAGTACTTC
CDR3: CAGAPGLGDEQYF

J: TRBJ2-1
D: .
size: few
V: TRBV12-3/TRBV12-4
DNA: TGTGCCAGCAGTTGGGCAAACAATGAGCAGTTCTTC
CDR3: CASSWANNEQFF

J: TRBJ1-3
D: .
size: .
V: TRBV5-1
DNA: TGCGCCAGCAGCGTGGACACCGTCTCTGGAAACACCATATATTTT
CDR3: CASSVDTVSGNTIYF

J: TRBJ2-7
D: .
size: .
V: TRBV29-1
DNA: TGCAGCGTTCTCAGTCAGGATTGCGAGCAGTACTTC
CDR3: CSVLSQDCEQYF

J: TRBJ2-1
D: .
size: .
V: TRBV20-1
DNA: TGCAGTGCCTATCTGGCCCCATCACAGTTCTTC
CDR3: CSAYLAPSQFF

J: TRBJ2-5
D: TRBD1
size: few
V: TRBV27
DNA: TGTGCCAGCAGTTTAACAGGGGGAGGTGTAGAGACCCAGTACTTC
CDR3: CASSLTGGGVETQYF

J: TRBJ2-3
D: .
size: .
V: TRBV5-6
DNA: TGTGCCAGCAGCTTCCAGGGGACTAAGGCAGATACGCAGTATTTT
CDR3: CASSFQGTKADTQYF

J: TRBJ2-3
D: .
size: .
V: TRBV6-5
DNA: TGTGCCAGCAGCCCCTTAGGCCCCTGGGCAGATACGCAGTATTTT
CDR3: CASSPLGPWADTQYF

J: TRBJ2-4
D: TRBD1
size: .
V: TRBV20-1
DNA: TGCAGTGCTCCCTGGGACAGGGGGCGAGAGCAGTACTTC
CDR3: CSAPWDRGREQYF

J: TRBJ1-2
D: TRBD1
size: .
V: TRBV5-1
DNA: TGCGCCAGCAGTCCTATGCCGGGACAGGGGGCTCTCTATGGCTACACCTTC
CDR3: CASSPMPGQGALYGYTF

J: TRBJ2-1
D: TRBD2
size: .
V: TRBV27
DNA: TGTGCCAGCAGTTTCCATGTCTCCCTACTAGCGGGGGGAAATGAGCAGTTCTTC
CDR3: CASSFHVSLLAGGNEQFF

J: TRBJ2-5
D: .
size: .
V: TRBV20-1
DNA: TGCAGTGCCACTCTCTCAGGGGCGCCCATCGGAAGTCAAGAGACCCAGTACTTC
CDR3: CSATLSGAPIGSQETQYF

J: TRBJ2-1
D: .
size: .
V: TRBV29-1
DNA: TGCAGCGCCGTATACCTTCGGCTGTGGTACAATGAGCAGTTCTTC
CDR3: CSAVYLRLWYNEQFF

J: TRBJ2-7
D: TRBD2
size: .
V: TRBV6-5
DNA: TGTGCCAGCAGTACCGTAGCGGGTGGCATAAACTACGAGCAGTACTTC
CDR3: CASSTVAGGINYEQYF

J: TRBJ1-1
D: .
size: .
V: TRBV2
DNA: TGTGCCAGCAGTGACGAGCCCGAGGGGACTGAAGCTTTCTTT
CDR3: CASSDEPEGTEAFF

J: TRBJ1-1
D: .
size: .
V: TRBV12-5
DNA: TGTGCTAGTGGTTTCGCACAAGCCGAGAACACTGAAGCTTTCTTT
CDR3: CASGFAQAENTEAFF

J: TRBJ2-1
D: .
size: .
V: TRBV5-1
DNA: TGCGCCAGCAGCTTGGTTGTCAGGGAGAATGAGCAGTTCTTC
CDR3: CASSLVVRENEQFF

J: TRBJ2-7
D: .
size: .
V: TRBV4-1
DNA: TGCGCCAGCAGCCAAGAATTGGGTGCCGAGCAGTACTTC
CDR3: CASSQELGAEQYF

J: TRBJ2-1
D: TRBD2
size: few
V: TRBV28
DNA: TGTGCCAGCAGCTCGACTAGCGGGGGCAGCTCCTACAATGAGCAGTTCTTC
CDR3: CASSSTSGGSSYNEQFF

J: TRBJ2-3
D: .
size: .
V: TRBV11-1
DNA: TGTGCCAGCAGCTTAGGGCTAAGCACAGATACGCGGTATTTT
CDR3: CASSLGLSTDTRYF

J: TRBJ2-1
D: TRBD2
size: .
V: TRBV4-2
DNA: TGTGCCAGCAGCCAAGTTAGCGGGACCCGGAATGAGCAGTTCTTC
CDR3: CASSQVSGTRNEQFF

J: TRBJ2-7
D: .
size: .
V: TRBV4-2
DNA: TGTGCCAGCAGCGAAAAGGTCCTCCTTCCCTACGAGCAGTACTTC
CDR3: CASSEKVLLPYEQYF

J: TRBJ2-7
D: .
size: .
V: TRBV12-3/TRBV12-4
DNA: TGTGCCAGCAGTGCCAGGGACGGTGTCTACGAGCAGTACTTC
CDR3: CASSARDGVYEQYF

J: TRBJ2-3
D: .
size: .
V: TRBV29-1
DNA: TGCAGCGTTGAAGATGGGAGACAGGGCACAGATACGCAGTATTTT
CDR3: CSVEDGRQGTDTQYF

J: TRBJ2-5
D: TRBD2
size: .
V: TRBV20-1
DNA: TGCAGTGCTGTCCCGGGACTAGCGCCGTACCAAGAGACCCAGTACTTC
CDR3: CSAVPGLAPYQETQYF

J: TRBJ1-2
D: .
size: .
V: TRBV20-1
DNA: TGCAGTGCTAGAGATGAGAGCTCGGGGCCTATCTATGGCTACACCTTC
CDR3: CSARDESSGPIYGYTF

J: TRBJ2-3
D: .
size: .
V: TRBV11-1
DNA: TGTGCCAGCAGCTTAGAGAGGGTACTTGGGGATACGCAGTATTTT
CDR3: CASSLERVLGDTQYF

J: TRBJ2-1
D: TRBD2
size: once
V: TRBV15
DNA: TGTGCCACCAGCGGGGGTCCTCTTGCTAGCGGGAGTGCCTACAATGAGCAGTTCTTC
CDR3: CATSGGPLASGSAYNEQFF

J: TRBJ1-5
D: TRBD1
size: .
V: TRBV6-6
DNA: TGTGCCAGCAGCCTGGGACAGGTGGGGGGTCAGCCCCAGCATTTT
CDR3: CASSLGQVGGQPQHF

J: TRBJ2-1
D: .
size: .
V: TRBV6-5
DNA: TGTGCCAGCAGTTACTCTACGGGGCACTACAATGAGCAGTTCTTC
CDR3: CASSYSTGHYNEQFF

J: TRBJ2-1
D: TRBD2
size: .
V: TRBV7-9
DNA: TGTGCCAGCAGCCCCATCCCGGGACTAGCGGGATGGCATGAGCAGTTCTTC
CDR3: CASSPIPGLAGWHEQFF

J: TRBJ1-2
D: TRBD1
size: .
V: TRBV7-9
DNA: TGTGCCAGCAGCGCCAAAACAGGGGCTCTCGGTGGCTACACCTTC
CDR3: CASSAKTGALGGYTF

J: TRBJ1-5
D: .
size: .
V: TRBV2
DNA: TGTGCCAGCAGTGACGCCAGCCTTAGCAATCAGCCCCAGCATTTT
CDR3: CASSDASLSNQPQHF

J: TRBJ1-2
D: .
size: .
V: TRBV25-1
DNA: TGTGCCAGCAGTGTACCAGGGTTGAACTATGGCTACACCTTC
CDR3: CASSVPGLNYGYTF